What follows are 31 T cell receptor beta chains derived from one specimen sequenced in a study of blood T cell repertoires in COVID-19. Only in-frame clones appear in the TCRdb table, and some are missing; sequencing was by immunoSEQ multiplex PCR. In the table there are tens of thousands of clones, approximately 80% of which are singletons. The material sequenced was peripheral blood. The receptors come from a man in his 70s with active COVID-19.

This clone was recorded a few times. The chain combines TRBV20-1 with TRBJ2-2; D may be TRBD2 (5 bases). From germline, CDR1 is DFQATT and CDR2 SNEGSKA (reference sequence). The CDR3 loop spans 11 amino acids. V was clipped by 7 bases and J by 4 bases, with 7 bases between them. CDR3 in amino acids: CSGEGTGELFF. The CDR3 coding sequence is TGCAGTGGCGAGGGCACCGGGGAGCTGTTTTTT.

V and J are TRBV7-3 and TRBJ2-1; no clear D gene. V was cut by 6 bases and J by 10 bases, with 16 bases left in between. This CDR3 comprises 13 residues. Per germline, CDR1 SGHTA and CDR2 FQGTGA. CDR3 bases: TGTGCCAGCAGGAATCCCCCCAGCGCGGAGCAGTTCTTC. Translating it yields CASRNPPSAEQFF.

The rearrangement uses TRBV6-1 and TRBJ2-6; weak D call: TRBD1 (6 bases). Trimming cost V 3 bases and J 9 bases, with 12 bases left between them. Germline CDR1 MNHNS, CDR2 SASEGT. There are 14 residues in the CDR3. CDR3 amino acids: CASSDQGYVNVLTF. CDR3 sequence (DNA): TGTGCCAGCAGTGATCAGGGGTACGTCAACGTCCTGACTTTC.

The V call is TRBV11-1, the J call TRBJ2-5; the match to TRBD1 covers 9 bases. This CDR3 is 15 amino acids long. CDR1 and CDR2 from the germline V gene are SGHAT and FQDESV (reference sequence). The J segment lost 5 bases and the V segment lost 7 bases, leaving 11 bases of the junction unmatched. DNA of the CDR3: TGTGCCAGCACCCAGTTGACAGGGGGAGGCGAGACCCAGTACTTC. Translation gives CASTQLTGGGETQYF.

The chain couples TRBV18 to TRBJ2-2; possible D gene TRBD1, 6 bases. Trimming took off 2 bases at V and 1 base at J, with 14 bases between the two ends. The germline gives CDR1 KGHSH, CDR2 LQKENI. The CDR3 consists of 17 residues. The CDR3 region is CASSPIPPTGNTGELFF. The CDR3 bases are TGTGCCAGCTCACCAATTCCCCCGACAGGGAACACCGGGGAGCTGTTTTTT. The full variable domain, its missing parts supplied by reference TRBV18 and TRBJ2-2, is NAGVMQNPRHLVRRRGQEARLRCSPMKGHSHVYWYRQLPEEGLKFMVYLQKENIIDESGMPKERFSAEFPKEGPSILRIQQVVRGDSAAYFCASSPIPPTGNTGELFFGEGSRLTVL.

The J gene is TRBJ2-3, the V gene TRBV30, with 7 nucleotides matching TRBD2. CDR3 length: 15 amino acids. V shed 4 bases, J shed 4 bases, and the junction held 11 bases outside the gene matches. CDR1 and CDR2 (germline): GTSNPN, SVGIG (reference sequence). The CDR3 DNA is TGTGCCTGGACTAGCGGTATGTTGCAGGCAGATACGCAGTATTTT. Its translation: CAWTSGMLQADTQYF.

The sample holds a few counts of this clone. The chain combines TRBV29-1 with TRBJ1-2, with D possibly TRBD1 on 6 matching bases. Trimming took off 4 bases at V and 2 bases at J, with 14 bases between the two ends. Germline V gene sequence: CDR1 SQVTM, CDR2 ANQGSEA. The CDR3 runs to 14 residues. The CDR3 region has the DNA TGCAGCGTTGGGGCTGGGGGGGCGAACTATGGCTACACCTTC. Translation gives CSVGAGGANYGYTF.

The CDR3 DNA reads TGTGCCAGCAGCCAACCGGGACTAGCGGGGGTCCCAGAGACCCAGTACTTC. Its translation: CASSQPGLAGVPETQYF. The chain is built from TRBV4-2 and TRBJ2-5; 14 bases map to TRBD2. The CDR3 has 17 amino acids. The germline V gene encodes CDR1 LGHNA and CDR2 YNFKEQ. Trimming removed 2 bases from V and 4 bases from J; junction bases left unmatched: 6.

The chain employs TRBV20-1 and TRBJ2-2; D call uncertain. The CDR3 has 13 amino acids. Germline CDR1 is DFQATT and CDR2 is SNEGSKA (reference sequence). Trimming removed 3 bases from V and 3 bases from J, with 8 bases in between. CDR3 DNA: TGCAGTGCTAGTACCCCGGACACCGGGGAGCTGTTTTTT. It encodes CSASTPDTGELFF.

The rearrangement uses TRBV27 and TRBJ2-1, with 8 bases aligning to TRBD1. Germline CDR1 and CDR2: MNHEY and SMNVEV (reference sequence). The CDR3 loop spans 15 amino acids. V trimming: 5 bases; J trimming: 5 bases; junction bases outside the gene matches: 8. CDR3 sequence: CASSTRQGPHNEQFF. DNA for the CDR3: TGTGCCAGCAGTACCCGACAGGGGCCCCACAATGAGCAGTTCTTC.

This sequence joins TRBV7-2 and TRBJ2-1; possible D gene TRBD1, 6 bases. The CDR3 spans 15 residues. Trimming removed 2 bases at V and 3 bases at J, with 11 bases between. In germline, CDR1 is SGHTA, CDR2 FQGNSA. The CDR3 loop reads CASSLMQGFYNEQFF. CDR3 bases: TGTGCCAGCAGCTTAATGCAGGGGTTCTACAATGAGCAGTTCTTC.

In DNA, the CDR3 is TGCAGCGTCCAAGGGTCTAGCCTGGAGACCCAGTACTTC. Translated, it gives CSVQGSSLETQYF. This sequence joins TRBV29-1 and TRBJ2-5, with a possible D match to TRBD2 (5 bases). V was clipped by 6 bases and J by 5 bases, with 16 bases between them. CDR1 and CDR2 (germline): SQVTM, ANQGSEA. CDR3 length: 13 residues.

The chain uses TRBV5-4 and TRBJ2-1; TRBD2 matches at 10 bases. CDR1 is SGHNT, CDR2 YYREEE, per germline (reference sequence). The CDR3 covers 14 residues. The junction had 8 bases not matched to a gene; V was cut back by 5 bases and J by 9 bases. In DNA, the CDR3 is TGTGCCAGCAGGCAAGCGGGGGGGCCCGGTGAGCAGTTCTTC. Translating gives CASRQAGGPGEQFF. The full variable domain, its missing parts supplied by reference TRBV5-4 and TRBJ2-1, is ETGVTQSPTHLIKTRGQQVTLRCSSQSGHNTVSWYQQALGQGPQFIFQYYREEENGRGNFPPRFSGLQFPNYSSELNVNALELDDSALYLCASRQAGGPGEQFFGPGTRLTVL.

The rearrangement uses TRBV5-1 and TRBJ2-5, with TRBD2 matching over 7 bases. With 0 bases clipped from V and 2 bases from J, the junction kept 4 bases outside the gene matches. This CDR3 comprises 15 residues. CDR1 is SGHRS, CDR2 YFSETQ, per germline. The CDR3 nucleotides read TGCGCCAGCAGCTTGGAAGCGGGACCGCAAGAGACCCAGTACTTC. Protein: CASSLEAGPQETQYF.

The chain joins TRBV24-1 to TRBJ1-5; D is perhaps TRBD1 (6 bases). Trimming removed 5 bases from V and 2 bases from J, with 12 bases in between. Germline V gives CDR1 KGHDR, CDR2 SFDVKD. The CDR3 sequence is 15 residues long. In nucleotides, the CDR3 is TGTGCCACCAGTGCTGGGGGGGGCGGCAATCAGCCCCAGCATTTT. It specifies CATSAGGGGNQPQHF.

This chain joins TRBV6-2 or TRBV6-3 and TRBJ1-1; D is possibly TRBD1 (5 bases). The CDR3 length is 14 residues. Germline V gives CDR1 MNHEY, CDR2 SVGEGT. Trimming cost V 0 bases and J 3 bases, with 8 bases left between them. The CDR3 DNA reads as TGTGCCAGCAGTTACTCAGGGGAGGACACTGAAGCTTTCTTT. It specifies CASSYSGEDTEAFF.

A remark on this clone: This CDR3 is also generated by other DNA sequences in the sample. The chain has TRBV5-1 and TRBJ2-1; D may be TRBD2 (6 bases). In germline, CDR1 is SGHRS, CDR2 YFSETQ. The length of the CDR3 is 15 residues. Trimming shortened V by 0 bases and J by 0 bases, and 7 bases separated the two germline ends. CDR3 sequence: CASSLDGSSYNEQFF. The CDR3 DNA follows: TGCGCCAGCAGCTTGGACGGGAGCTCCTACAATGAGCAGTTCTTC. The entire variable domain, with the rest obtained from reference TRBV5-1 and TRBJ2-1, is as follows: KAGVTQTPRYLIKTRGQQVTLSCSPISGHRSVSWYQQTPGQGLQFLFEYFSETQRNKGNFPGRFSGRQFSNSRSEMNVSTLELGDSALYLCASSLDGSSYNEQFFGPGTRLTVL.

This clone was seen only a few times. The CDR3 protein is CSVVDWVQAQYF. Here the CDR3 DNA reads TGCAGCGTCGTGGACTGGGTACAAGCGCAGTATTTT. The chain combines TRBV29-1 with TRBJ2-3, with D possibly matching TRBD2 (5 bases). The germline V gene encodes CDR1 SQVTM and CDR2 ANQGSEA. The V end lost 6 bases, the J end lost 10 bases, and 17 bases lay between the germline ends. The CDR3 runs 12 residues.

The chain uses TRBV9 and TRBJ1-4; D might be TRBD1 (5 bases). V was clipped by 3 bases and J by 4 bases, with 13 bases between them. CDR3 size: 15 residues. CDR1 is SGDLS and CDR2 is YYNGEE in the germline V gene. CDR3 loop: CASSATGYFNEKLFF. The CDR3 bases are TGTGCCAGCAGCGCTACAGGTTATTTTAATGAAAAACTGTTTTTT.

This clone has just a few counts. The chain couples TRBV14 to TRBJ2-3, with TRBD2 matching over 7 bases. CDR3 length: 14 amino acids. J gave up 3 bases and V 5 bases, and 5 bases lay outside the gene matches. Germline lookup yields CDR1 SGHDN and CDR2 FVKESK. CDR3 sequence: CASSNLGGTDTQYF. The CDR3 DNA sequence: TGTGCCAGCAGCAACCTCGGGGGGACAGATACGCAGTATTTT.

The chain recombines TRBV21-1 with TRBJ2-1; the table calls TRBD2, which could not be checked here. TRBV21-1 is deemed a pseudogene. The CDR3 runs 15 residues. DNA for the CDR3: TGTGCCAGCAGCAAAATCACTAGCGAGTACAATGAGCAGTTCTTC. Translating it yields CASSKITSEYNEQFF.

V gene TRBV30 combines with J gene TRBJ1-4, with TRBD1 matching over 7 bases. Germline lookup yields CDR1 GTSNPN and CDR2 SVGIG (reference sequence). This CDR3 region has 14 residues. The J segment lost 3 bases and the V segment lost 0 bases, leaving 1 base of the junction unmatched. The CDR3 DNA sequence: TGTGCCTGGAGTGTAACAGGGGCTAATGAAAAACTGTTTTTT. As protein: CAWSVTGANEKLFF. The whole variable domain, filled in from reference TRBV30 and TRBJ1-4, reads SQTIHQWPATLVQPVGSPLSLECTVEGTSNPNLYWYRQAAGRGLQLLFYSVGIGQISSEVPQNLSASRPQDRQFILSSKKLLLSDSGFYLCAWSVTGANEKLFFGSGTQLSVL.

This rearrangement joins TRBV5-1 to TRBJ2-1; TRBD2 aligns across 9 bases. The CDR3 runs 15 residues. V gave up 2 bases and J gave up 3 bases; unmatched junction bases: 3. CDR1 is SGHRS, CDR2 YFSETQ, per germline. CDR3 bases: TGCGCCAGCAGCTTTAGAGCGGGGGGCTACAATGAGCAGTTCTTC. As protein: CASSFRAGGYNEQFF.

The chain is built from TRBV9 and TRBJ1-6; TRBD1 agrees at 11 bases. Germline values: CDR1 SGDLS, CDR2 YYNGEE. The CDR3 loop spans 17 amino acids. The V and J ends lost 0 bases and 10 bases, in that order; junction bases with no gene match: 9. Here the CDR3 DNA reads TGTGCCAGCAGCGTAGACCTTCAGGGGACAGGGGGGTCACCCCTCCACTTT. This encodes CASSVDLQGTGGSPLHF. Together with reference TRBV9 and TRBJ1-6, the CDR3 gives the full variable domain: DSGVTQTPKHLITATGQRVTLRCSPRSGDLSVYWYQQSLDQGLQFLIQYYNGEERAKGNILERFSAQQFPDLHSELNLSSLELGDSALYFCASSVDLQGTGGSPLHFGNGTRLTVT.

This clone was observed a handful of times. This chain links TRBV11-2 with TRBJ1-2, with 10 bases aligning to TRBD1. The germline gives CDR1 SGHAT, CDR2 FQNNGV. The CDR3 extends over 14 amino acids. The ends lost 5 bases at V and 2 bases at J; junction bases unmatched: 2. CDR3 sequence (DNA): TGTGCCAGCAGCCTGACAGGGGGCAACTATGGCTACACCTTC. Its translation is CASSLTGGNYGYTF.

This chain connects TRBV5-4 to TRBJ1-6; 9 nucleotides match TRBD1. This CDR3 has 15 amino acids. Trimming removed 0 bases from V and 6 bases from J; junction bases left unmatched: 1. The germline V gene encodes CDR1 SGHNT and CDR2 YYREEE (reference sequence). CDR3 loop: CASSLADRGNSPLHF. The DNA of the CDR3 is TGTGCCAGCAGCTTGGCGGACAGGGGTAATTCACCCCTCCACTTT.

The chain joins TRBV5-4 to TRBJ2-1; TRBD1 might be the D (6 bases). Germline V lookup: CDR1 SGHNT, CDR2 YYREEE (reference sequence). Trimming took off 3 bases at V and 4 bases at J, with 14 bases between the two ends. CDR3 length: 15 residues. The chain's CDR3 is CASSSGQRGYNEQFF. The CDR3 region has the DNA TGTGCCAGCAGCTCCGGTCAAAGGGGGTACAATGAGCAGTTCTTC.

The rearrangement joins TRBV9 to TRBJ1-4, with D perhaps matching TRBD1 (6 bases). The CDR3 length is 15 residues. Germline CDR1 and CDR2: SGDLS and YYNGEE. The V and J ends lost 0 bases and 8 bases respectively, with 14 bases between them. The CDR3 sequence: CASSVGEQGREKLFF. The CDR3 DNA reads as TGTGCCAGCAGCGTAGGGGAACAGGGACGAGAAAAACTGTTTTTT.

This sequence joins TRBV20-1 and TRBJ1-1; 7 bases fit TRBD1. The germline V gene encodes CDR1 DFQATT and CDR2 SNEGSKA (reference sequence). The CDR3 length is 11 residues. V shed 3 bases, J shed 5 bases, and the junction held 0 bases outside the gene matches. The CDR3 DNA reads TGCAGTGCTAGGACAGGGACTGAAGCTTTCTTT. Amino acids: CSARTGTEAFF.

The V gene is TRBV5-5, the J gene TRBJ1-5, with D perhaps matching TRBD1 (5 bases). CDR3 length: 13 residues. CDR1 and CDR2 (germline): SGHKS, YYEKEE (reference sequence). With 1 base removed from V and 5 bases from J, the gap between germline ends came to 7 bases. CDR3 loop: CASSLWGDQPQHF. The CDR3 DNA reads TGTGCCAGCAGCTTGTGGGGGGATCAGCCCCAGCATTTT. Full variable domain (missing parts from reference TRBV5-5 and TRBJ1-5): DAGVTQSPTHLIKTRGQQVTLRCSPISGHKSVSWYQQVLGQGPQFIFQYYEKEERGRGNFPDRFSARQFPNYSSELNVNALLLGDSALYLCASSLWGDQPQHFGDGTRLSIL.

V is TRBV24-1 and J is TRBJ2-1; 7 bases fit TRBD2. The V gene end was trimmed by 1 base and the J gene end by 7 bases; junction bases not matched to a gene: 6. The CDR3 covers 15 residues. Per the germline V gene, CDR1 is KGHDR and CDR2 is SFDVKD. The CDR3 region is CATSDFGRLGNEQFF. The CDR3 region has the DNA TGTGCCACCAGTGATTTCGGGAGGTTGGGGAATGAGCAGTTCTTC.